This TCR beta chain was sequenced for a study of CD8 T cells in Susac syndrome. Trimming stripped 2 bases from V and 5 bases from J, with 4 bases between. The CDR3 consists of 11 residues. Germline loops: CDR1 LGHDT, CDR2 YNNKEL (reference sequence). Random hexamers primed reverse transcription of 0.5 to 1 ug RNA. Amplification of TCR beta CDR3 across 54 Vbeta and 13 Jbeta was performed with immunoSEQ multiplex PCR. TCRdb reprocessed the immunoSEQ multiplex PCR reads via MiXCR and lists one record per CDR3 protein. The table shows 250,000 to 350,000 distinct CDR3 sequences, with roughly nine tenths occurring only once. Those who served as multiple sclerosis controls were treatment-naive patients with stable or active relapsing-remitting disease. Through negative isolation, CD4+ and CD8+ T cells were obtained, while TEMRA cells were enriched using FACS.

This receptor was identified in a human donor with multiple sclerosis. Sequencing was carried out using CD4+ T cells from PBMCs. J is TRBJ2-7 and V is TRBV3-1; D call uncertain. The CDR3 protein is CASSQFNEQYF. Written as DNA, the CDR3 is TGTGCCAGCAGCCAATTCAACGAGCAGTACTTC.